This T cell receptor (beta chain) emerged from a study of cytomegalovirus exposure and HLA in healthy donors. Overall study findings and caveats: It emerged from a later analysis that several of the most significant clusters appeared to be linked to common viral pathogens. 87-base-pair reads could not separate some V segments, including TRBV6-2 and TRBV6-3.

As concerns this clone: Antigen unknown.

A multiplex PCR was run with 60 Vbeta primers and 13 Jbeta primers. The protocol was immunoSEQ multiplex PCR, while the TCRdb copy is restricted to in-frame clones and leaves out a portion. The top ten clones hold around 1.2% of a sample with about 130,000 clones, around 77% of them seen once. Germline-derived CDR1 and CDR2 are MNHEY and SVGAGI. The CDR3 length is 11 residues. Trimming removed 7 bases from V and 5 bases from J, with 9 bases in between. The genes are TRBV6-5 and TRBJ2-7; TRBD1 is a possible D gene (6 bases). Material: PBMCs. This TCR was recovered from a man aged 50 to 59 in good health and CMV-seronegative. The CDR3 coding sequence is TGTGCCAGCACCAGGGGCCACGAGCAGTACTTC. Translated: CASTRGHEQYF.